Listed here are 18 T cell receptor beta chains from one sample, sequenced in a study of CD8+CD57+ T cells in acquired aplastic anemia. The TCR beta profiling, which covered VDJ combination and CDR3 sequence, was carried out using genomic DNA as the template. One entry per CDR3 protein results from TCRdb running MiXCR on the reads. The repertoire consists of approximately 190,000 distinct CDR3 sequences, with 64% occurring once and the leading ten covering around 46%. The sample consisted of sorted CD4+, CD8+, or CD8+CD57+ T cells (not recorded which) from PBMCs. The receptor source for this set is a human donor with severe aplastic anemia or a healthy control (not recorded which).

The V gene is TRBV12-3 or TRBV12-4, the J gene TRBJ1-3; 8 positions match TRBD1. V shed 5 bases and J 8 bases; nucleotides not matched to a gene: 14. The CDR3 length is 16 residues. The CDR3 DNA reads TGTGCCAGCAGTGCTCCGGGACAGGAGGTTTTAGACACCATATATTTT. Translation: CASSAPGQEVLDTIYF.

The rearrangement links TRBV9 to TRBJ2-5; tentatively, D is TRBD2 (7 bases). This CDR3 is 14 amino acids long. V lost 4 bases, J lost 4 bases, and 14 bases lay in between. Germline V gene lookup returns CDR1 SGDLS and CDR2 YYNGEE. Here the CDR3 DNA reads TGTGCCAGCAGCTCACCCGGGGGGCTAGAGACCCAGTACTTC. Its protein is CASSSPGGLETQYF.

The table lists this clonotype with many counts. This could be a read error, since a much larger clone is one nucleotide away. This CDR3 is missing its conserved last phenylalanine or tryptophan, likely due to a read error. The chain uses TRBV20-1 and TRBJ2-7, with 7 bases identical to TRBD2. Germline CDR1 reads DFQATT; CDR2 reads SNEGSKA (reference sequence). The CDR3 has 13 residues. V was clipped by 6 bases and J by 0 bases; unmatched bases: 5. Written as DNA, the CDR3 is TGCAGTGCCCTAGCGGATAGCTCCTACGAGCAGTACTCC. Translating gives CSALADSSYEQYS.

V usage is TRBV7-2 and J usage is TRBJ1-3; perhaps TRBD1 as D (6 bases). V was pared by 3 bases and J by 0 bases, with 18 bases between. Germline CDR1 SGHTA, CDR2 FQGNSA. The CDR3 has 18 residues. The CDR3 reads CASSLNRVTRSSGNTIYF. The DNA of the CDR3 is TGTGCCAGCAGCTTGAACAGGGTAACCCGTAGCTCTGGAAACACCATATATTTT.

The sample holds one count of this clonotype. The genes are TRBV7-6 and TRBJ2-7; D not certain. V dropped 3 bases and J dropped 6 bases, with 12 bases sitting between them. CDR3 length equals 13 residues. Germline-derived CDR1 and CDR2 are SGHVS and FNYEAQ. The CDR3 sequence: CASSLGIGFEQYF. The CDR3 DNA follows: TGTGCCAGCAGCTTGGGTATTGGCTTCGAGCAGTACTTC.

The genes are TRBV10-2 and TRBJ1-5; possibly TRBD1 for D (5 bases). Trimming removed 4 bases from V and 3 bases from J, with 10 bases in between. Germline-derived CDR1 and CDR2 are WSHSY and SAAADI. The CDR3 contains 14 residues. The CDR3 DNA sequence: TGCGCCAGCAGTGCGCAGGGAAACAATCAGCCCCAGCATTTT. Translating gives CASSAQGNNQPQHF.

V and J are TRBV2 and TRBJ2-1; TRBD1 aligns across 9 bases. Germline loops: CDR1 SNHLY, CDR2 FYNNEI. The CDR3 runs to 15 residues. V lost 5 bases and J lost 6; bases outside the gene matches: 8. The CDR3 region has the DNA TGTGCCAGCAGTACCCCGGGACAGGGAGGCAATGAGCAGTTCTTC. The encoded protein is CASSTPGQGGNEQFF.

This clonotype was seen at least ten times. J is TRBJ1-1 and V is TRBV13; the D gene is possibly TRBD1 (5 bases). The CDR3 runs to 13 residues. Germline CDR1 reads PRHDT; CDR2 reads FYEKMQ (reference sequence). Between the trimmed V and J ends, which lost 5 bases and 1 base, there was a span of 8 bases. The CDR3 sequence is CASSGGRNTEAFF. The CDR3 DNA sequence: TGTGCCAGCAGCGGGGGGAGGAACACTGAAGCTTTCTTT.

This clonotype was observed at least ten times. The chain links TRBV5-8 to TRBJ1-1; D call uncertain. There are 9 residues in the CDR3. Between the trimmed V and J ends, which lost 6 bases and 7 bases, there was a span of 4 bases. Germline values: CDR1 SGHTS, CDR2 YDEGEE. The CDR3 is CASTGEAFF. The CDR3 bases are TGTGCCAGCACTGGTGAAGCTTTCTTT.

The CDR3, as DNA: TGTGCCATCAACAGGGCGTACGAGCAGTACTTC. This codes for CAINRAYEQYF. J is TRBJ2-7 and V is TRBV19, with D possibly TRBD1 on 6 matching bases. CDR3 length: 11 residues. Looked up from germline, CDR1 is LNHDA and CDR2 is SQIVND (reference sequence). Trimming shortened V by 10 bases and J by 4 bases, and 11 bases separated the two germline ends.

V is TRBV2 and J is TRBJ1-2; 7 nucleotides match TRBD1. The germline V gene has CDR1 SNHLY and CDR2 FYNNEI. The CDR3 consists of 13 residues. The trim removed 6 bases at V and 4 bases at J, leaving 5 bases unmatched. Here the CDR3 DNA reads TGTGCCAGCAGGGGGACAGACATCTATGGCTACACCTTC. Encoded protein: CASRGTDIYGYTF.

The chain combines TRBV20-1 with TRBJ1-2, with 9 bases that match TRBD1. CDR3 length: 14 residues. Germline CDR1 is DFQATT and CDR2 is SNEGSKA (reference sequence). V lost 6 bases and J lost 7; bases outside the gene matches: 12. As DNA, the CDR3 is TGCAGTGCCAGCAGATCTACAGGGGGCGCTGGCTACACCTTC. It translates to CSASRSTGGAGYTF.

This chain uses TRBV2 with TRBJ2-2; the D call may be TRBD1 or TRBD2 (7 bases each). CDR1 is SNHLY and CDR2 is FYNNEI in the germline V gene. There are 13 residues in the CDR3. Trimming took off 10 bases at V and 7 bases at J, with 16 bases between the two ends. Here the CDR3 reads CATSTGRDGELFF. The CDR3 DNA is TGTGCCACCTCGACAGGGAGGGACGGGGAGCTGTTTTTT.

This chain links TRBV20-1 with TRBJ2-7; D possibly matches TRBD1 or TRBD2 (6 bases each). Trimming took off 5 bases at V and 7 bases at J, with 12 bases between the two ends. CDR3 size: 11 residues. Germline-derived CDR1 and CDR2 are DFQATT and SNEGSKA (reference sequence). CDR3 DNA sequence: TGCAGTGCTCACACAGGGAGGGAGCAGTACTTC. Translated, it gives CSAHTGREQYF.

The chain uses TRBV7-9 and TRBJ2-1, with a tentative D call TRBD2 (5 bases). V shed 4 bases and J shed 5 bases, with 9 bases lying between them. From germline, CDR1 is SEHNR and CDR2 FQNEAQ (reference sequence). The CDR3 runs 13 residues. The CDR3 coding sequence is TGTGCCAGCAGCTACGTCGGGAACAATGAGCAGTTCTTC. Translating it yields CASSYVGNNEQFF.

The gene calls are TRBV2 and TRBJ1-1; D is ambiguous. CDR1 and CDR2 (germline): SNHLY, FYNNEI. Between the trimmed V and J ends, which lost 3 bases and 4 bases, there was a span of 12 bases. This CDR3 is built from 14 residues. The CDR3 loop is CASSDPAGSTEAFF. The CDR3 nucleotides are TGTGCCAGCAGTGATCCCGCGGGGAGCACTGAAGCTTTCTTT.

The chain employs TRBV2 and TRBJ2-7; 11 bases align to TRBD2. CDR1 is SNHLY, CDR2 FYNNEI, per germline. The junction had 4 bases not matched to a gene; V was cut back by 6 bases and J by 0 bases. The CDR3 covers 15 residues. The CDR3 loop reads CASREGLAVSYEQYF. In DNA form, the CDR3 reads TGTGCCAGCAGAGAGGGACTAGCGGTCTCCTACGAGCAGTACTTC.

This rearrangement joins TRBV5-1 to TRBJ2-7; 11 bases agree with TRBD2. Trimming cost V 1 base and J 2 bases; bases outside gene matches: 2. The germline V gene has CDR1 SGHRS and CDR2 YFSETQ. The CDR3 runs to 15 residues. The CDR3 here is CASSLRLAGTYEQYF. CDR3 in DNA: TGCGCCAGCAGCTTGAGACTAGCGGGGACCTACGAGCAGTACTTC.